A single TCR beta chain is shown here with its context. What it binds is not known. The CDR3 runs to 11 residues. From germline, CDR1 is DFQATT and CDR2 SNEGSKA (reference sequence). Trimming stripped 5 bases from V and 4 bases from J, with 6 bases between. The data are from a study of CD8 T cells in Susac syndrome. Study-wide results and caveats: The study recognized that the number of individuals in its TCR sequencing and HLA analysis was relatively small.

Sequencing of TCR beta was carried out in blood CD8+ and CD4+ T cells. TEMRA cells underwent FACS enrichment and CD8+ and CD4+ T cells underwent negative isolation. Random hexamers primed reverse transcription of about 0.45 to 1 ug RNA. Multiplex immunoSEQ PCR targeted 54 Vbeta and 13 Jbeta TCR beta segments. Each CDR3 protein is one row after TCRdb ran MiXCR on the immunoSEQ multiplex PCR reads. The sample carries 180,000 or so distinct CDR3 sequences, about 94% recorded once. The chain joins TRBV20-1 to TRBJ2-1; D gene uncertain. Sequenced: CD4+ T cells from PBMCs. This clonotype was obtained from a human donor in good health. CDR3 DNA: TGCAGTGCTGAAAAATACAATGAGCAGTTCTTC. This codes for CSAEKYNEQFF.